This paragraph covers one T cell receptor beta chain sequence. Its antigen is not known. The data are from a study of tissue T cells after allogeneic stem cell transplantation. Study-wide background: Patients with graft-versus-host disease had grafts: several unmodified, three CD34-selected and T-cell-depleted.

General study results and limits: Anatomically similar tissues had similar TCR repertoires within each patient. Few T cell clones were shared across patients, but motif clusters showed tissue-specific shared signatures.

Adult allogeneic hematopoietic cell transplant recipients with steroid-refractory graft-versus-host disease were prospectively enrolled for research autopsy. V was pared by 0 bases and J by 7 bases, with 6 bases of the junction left unmatched. The CDR3 is 16 amino acids. The germline V gene has CDR1 MGHRA and CDR2 YSYEKL. Repertoires were generated with immunoSEQ multiplex PCR, while TCRdb's copy carries only in-frame clones and drops some. The sample yields roughly 1,700 clones, 82% seen once. The sample consisted of stomach tissue, taken at autopsy. This TCR derives from a male patient at least 60 years old with steroid-refractory graft-versus-host disease after an allogeneic stem cell transplant. Part of the T cell pool may stem from the graft donor. The chain has TRBV4-1 and TRBJ2-1, with 10 positions matching TRBD2. The CDR3 region is CASSQDRGLARNEQFF. The CDR3 DNA is TGCGCCAGCAGCCAAGATAGGGGACTAGCGAGGAATGAGCAGTTCTTC.